The 26 T cell receptor beta chains listed next were all sequenced from one sample in a study of T cells in Graves' hyperthyroidism and ophthalmopathy. Amplification yielded TCR beta CDR3 regions, with RNA transcripts as the source. Carried out on the TCR CDR3, a first-round RT-PCR used the HTBI primer set. One entry per CDR3 protein results from TCRdb running MiXCR on the multiplex PCR reads. The sample holds around 690,000 distinct CDR3 sequences; about 18% are singletons and the top ten take 15%. Source material: blood. These TCRs come from a man aged 45-65 years with Graves' hyperthyroidism.

There are a few counts of this clonotype. The V gene is TRBV5-6, the J gene TRBJ2-1, with 7 bases that match TRBD2. This CDR3 contains 16 residues. J was trimmed by 5 bases and V by 0 bases; bases with no gene match: 8. Germline V CDR1 and CDR2: SGHDT, YYEEEE. CDR3 nucleotide sequence: TGTGCCAGCAGCTTGGGGTTGGGAGGGATCAACAATGAGCAGTTCTTC. This translates into CASSLGLGGINNEQFF.

This chain connects TRBV24-1 to TRBJ1-2, with unresolved D. CDR1 is KGHDR and CDR2 is SFDVKD in the germline V gene. Trimming stripped 4 bases from V and 5 bases from J, with 10 bases between. This CDR3 comprises 13 residues. Here the CDR3 reads CATSDPQDYGYTF. CDR3 coding DNA: TGTGCCACCAGTGACCCCCAGGATTATGGCTACACCTTC.

This clonotype was detected only once. Possible read error: a much larger clone is one base away. The chain links TRBV6-1 to TRBJ1-1; D may be TRBD1 (6 bases). The CDR3 is 14 amino acids. The V gene lost 7 bases and the J gene lost 4 bases, with 16 bases spanning the gap. Germline V gene lookup returns CDR1 MNHNS and CDR2 SASEGT. CDR3 residues: CASNVEGGCTEAFF. The CDR3 coding sequence is TGTGCCAGCAACGTAGAGGGGGGGTGCACTGAAGCTTTCTTT.

J is TRBJ2-3 and V is TRBV7-9, with TRBD2 matching over 9 bases. Germline V gene data show CDR1 as SEHNR and CDR2 as FQNEAQ (reference sequence). The J segment lost 4 bases and the V segment lost 5 bases, leaving 10 bases of the junction unmatched. The CDR3 runs to 16 residues. The CDR3 bases are TGTGCCAGCAGCCCCAGGGCGGGAGGGCTATCAGATACGCAGTATTTT. This encodes CASSPRAGGLSDTQYF. Using reference TRBV7-9 and TRBJ2-3 for the parts outside the CDR3, the full variable domain is DTGVSQNPRHKITKRGQNVTFRCDPISEHNRLYWYRQTLGQGPEFLTYFQNEAQLEKSRLLSDRFSAERPKGSFSTLEIQRTEQGDSAMYLCASSPRAGGLSDTQYFGPGTRLTVL.

V gene TRBV20-1 combines with J gene TRBJ1-5, with TRBD1 matching 8 bases. Germline V gene lookup returns CDR1 DFQATT and CDR2 SNEGSKA (reference sequence). V lost 4 bases to trimming and J lost 7 bases; unmatched junction nucleotides: 6. This CDR3 is 13 amino acids long. Here the CDR3 DNA reads TGCAGTGCTACAGGGGGCTCGAGACAGCCCCAGCATTTT. As protein: CSATGGSRQPQHF.

This clonotype was detected only a few times. V gene TRBV10-1 combines with J gene TRBJ2-1, with 10 bases identical to TRBD2. V lost 2 bases and J lost 6; bases outside the gene matches: 4. Per the germline V gene, CDR1 is WNHNN and CDR2 is SYGVQD (reference sequence). The CDR3 has 15 residues. CDR3 protein: CASSETSGTFNEQFF. The CDR3 nucleotides are TGCGCCAGCAGTGAGACTAGCGGGACTTTCAATGAGCAGTTCTTC.

V is TRBV4-3 and J is TRBJ2-5; weak D call: TRBD2 (5 bases). CDR1 is LGHNA and CDR2 is YSLEER in the germline V gene. With 4 bases removed from V and 4 bases from J, the gap between germline ends came to 10 bases. This CDR3 has 13 amino acids. The CDR3: CASSPNRGETQYF. CDR3 in DNA: TGCGCCAGCAGCCCGAACCGGGGAGAGACCCAGTACTTC.

The gene calls are TRBV6-1 and TRBJ2-1, with 7 bases aligning to TRBD2. Per germline, CDR1 MNHNS and CDR2 SASEGT. The CDR3 is 19 residues long. V was clipped by 0 bases and J by 0 bases; unmatched bases: 11. The DNA of the CDR3 is TGTGCCAGCAGTGAAGCCCTTCTAGCGGACTCGACCTCCTACAATGAGCAGTTCTTC. Amino acid sequence: CASSEALLADSTSYNEQFF.

This chain connects TRBV5-1 to TRBJ1-5; a possible D gene is TRBD1 (5 bases). Looked up from germline, CDR1 is SGHRS and CDR2 is YFSETQ. V dropped 4 bases and J dropped 0 bases, with 20 bases sitting between them. This CDR3 spans 18 amino acids. CDR3 amino acids: CASSAGDGGPHSNQPQHF. In nucleotides, the CDR3 is TGCGCCAGCAGCGCCGGGGACGGAGGACCGCATAGCAATCAGCCCCAGCATTTT.

On this clonotype itself: A much larger clone lies one base from this, so it may be a read error. Because the CDR3 is missing its conserved closing phenylalanine or tryptophan, this is likely a read error. The gene calls are TRBV3-1 and TRBJ2-3, with D unresolved. CDR1 and CDR2 from the germline V gene are LGHDT and YNNKEL (reference sequence). The CDR3 has 12 residues. V lost 6 bases and J 4 bases, leaving 8 bases between the germline ends. The CDR3 DNA is TGTGCCAGCAGATCGACTGCAGATACGCAGTATTAT. Translation: CASRSTADTQYY.

V is TRBV5-1 and J is TRBJ2-1; possible D gene TRBD2, 6 bases. Deletions cut 5 bases from V and 5 bases from J, with 17 bases between. This CDR3 has 15 residues. Germline CDR1 SGHRS, CDR2 YFSETQ. The CDR3, as DNA: TGCGCCAGCAGTCCACCCGGGACTTATAACAATGAGCAGTTCTTC. Translating it yields CASSPPGTYNNEQFF.

This chain joins TRBV11-3 and TRBJ2-2; TRBD2 matches at 11 bases. V trimming: 0 bases; J trimming: 5 bases; junction bases outside the gene matches: 5. CDR1 is SGHNT, CDR2 YENEEA, per germline. There are 17 residues in the CDR3. CDR3 nucleotide sequence: TGTGCCAGCAGCTTAGAGCTGACTAGCGGGAATACCGGGGAGCTGTTTTTT. This translates into CASSLELTSGNTGELFF.

This sequence joins TRBV20-1 and TRBJ1-5; the D gene is possibly TRBD1 (5 bases). CDR1 DFQATT and CDR2 SNEGSKA come from the germline V gene (reference sequence). The ends were cut back, 6 bases at V and 0 bases at J, with 12 bases in the middle. This CDR3 has 14 residues. The CDR3 sequence: CSATTANSNQPQHF. CDR3 bases: TGCAGTGCCACGACAGCTAATAGCAATCAGCCCCAGCATTTT.

The rearrangement joins TRBV14 to TRBJ2-4, with no clear D. The CDR3 loop spans 17 amino acids. Trimming shortened V by 1 base and J by 0 bases, and 13 bases separated the two germline ends. Germline CDR1 is SGHDN and CDR2 is FVKESK. CDR3 loop: CASSQAITTLAKNIQYF. In DNA, the CDR3 is TGTGCCAGCAGCCAAGCAATTACTACCTTAGCCAAAAACATTCAGTACTTC.

Regarding this clonotype: One end of the junction does not line up with germline, which may come from a read error. The V gene is TRBV28, the J gene TRBJ2-1; perhaps D is TRBD1 or TRBD2 (6 bases each). The germline CDR1 and CDR2 sequences are MDHEN and SYDVKM. The CDR3 has 15 residues. The CDR3 reads CASSFRGDLLDERFF. For the CDR3, the DNA is TGTGCCAGCAGTTTTAGGGGGGACCTCTTGGATGAGCGGTTCTTC.

V and J are TRBV2 and TRBJ1-4, with a possible D match to TRBD1 (6 bases). There are 15 residues in the CDR3. With 1 base removed from V and 4 bases from J, the gap between germline ends came to 10 bases. Germline V gives CDR1 SNHLY, CDR2 FYNNEI. This CDR3 reads CASSEGTAFNEKLFF. CDR3 DNA sequence: TGTGCCAGCAGTGAAGGGACAGCGTTTAATGAAAAACTGTTTTTT.

A few counts support this clonotype. The chain links TRBV5-1 to TRBJ2-5; D is possibly TRBD1 (5 bases). V lost 4 bases and J 2 bases, leaving 12 bases between the germline ends. Germline V CDR1 and CDR2: SGHRS, YFSETQ. CDR3 length: 14 residues. As DNA, the CDR3 is TGCGCCAGCAGCGTAGACAGAGAACAAGAGACCCAGTACTTC. Its translation is CASSVDREQETQYF. The whole variable domain, remainder taken from reference TRBV5-1 and TRBJ2-5, is KAGVTQTPRYLIKTRGQQVTLSCSPISGHRSVSWYQQTPGQGLQFLFEYFSETQRNKGNFPGRFSGRQFSNSRSEMNVSTLELGDSALYLCASSVDREQETQYFGPGTRLLVL.

The chain is built from TRBV15 and TRBJ1-2; tentatively, D is TRBD1 (5 bases). The V end was cut by 2 bases, the J end by 7 bases, with 20 bases between. CDR1 is LNHNV and CDR2 is YYDKDF in the germline V gene (reference sequence). The CDR3 runs 16 residues. CDR3 DNA: TGTGCCACCAGCAGATACGCCAGGGAGGCGGGCGCTGGCTACACCTTC. Encoded protein: CATSRYAREAGAGYTF.

This clonotype occurred many times. V is TRBV10-3 and J is TRBJ2-1; 10 positions match TRBD2. The CDR3 consists of 16 residues. Germline V gives CDR1 ENHRY, CDR2 SYGVKD. Trimming cost V 6 bases and J 5 bases; bases outside gene matches: 10. The CDR3 protein is CAIRGGLASRNNEQFF. CDR3 nucleotide sequence: TGTGCCATCAGGGGGGGACTAGCGTCGAGGAACAATGAGCAGTTCTTC.

The rearrangement uses TRBV7-9 and TRBJ2-1, with TRBD1 as a possible D gene (5 bases). V was pared by 1 base and J by 8 bases, with 6 bases between. Germline values: CDR1 SEHNR, CDR2 FQNEAQ (reference sequence). The CDR3 has 12 residues. The CDR3 protein is CASSLVGHEQFF. The CDR3 nucleotides are TGTGCCAGCAGCTTAGTGGGGCATGAGCAGTTCTTC.

This clonotype was detected ten times or more. V and J are TRBV11-2 and TRBJ2-7; TRBD2 matches 7 bases. This CDR3 is 15 amino acids long. Germline CDR1 reads SGHAT; CDR2 reads FQNNGV. The V gene end was trimmed by 4 bases and the J gene end by 0 bases; junction bases not matched to a gene: 6. In DNA, the CDR3 is TGTGCCAGCAGCTATCCCGGGGGGTTCTCCTACGAGCAGTACTTC. Translating gives CASSYPGGFSYEQYF.

The chain couples TRBV5-6 to TRBJ2-5, with TRBD2 matching 9 bases. J lost 2 bases, V lost 2 bases, and 4 bases had no gene match. Germline CDR1 SGHDT, CDR2 YYEEEE. The length of the CDR3 is 15 residues. CDR3 residues: CASSFTAGGQETQYF. The CDR3 coding sequence is TGTGCCAGCAGCTTTACGGCGGGAGGGCAAGAGACCCAGTACTTC. Full variable domain (rest looked up from reference TRBV5-6 and TRBJ2-5): DAGVTQSPTHLIKTRGQQVTLRCSPKSGHDTVSWYQQALGQGPQFIFQYYEEEERQRGNFPDRFSGHQFPNYSSELNVNALLLGDSALYLCASSFTAGGQETQYFGPGTRLLVL.

This clonotype was seen ten or more times. This chain connects TRBV12-3 or TRBV12-4 to TRBJ2-7; 10 bases are shared with TRBD2. V shed 1 base, J shed 2 bases, and the junction held 5 bases outside the gene matches. CDR3 length: 16 residues. The DNA of the CDR3 is TGTGCCAGCAGTTTAGGTCAAGCGGGAGGGGCCTACGAGCAGTACTTC. Protein: CASSLGQAGGAYEQYF.

The rearrangement uses TRBV10-1 and TRBJ1-1; tentative D call: TRBD1 (5 bases). The V gene lost 5 bases and the J gene lost 0 bases, with 16 bases spanning the gap. Germline V gene lookup returns CDR1 WNHNN and CDR2 SYGVQD (reference sequence). The CDR3 extends over 16 amino acids. The CDR3 region has the DNA TGCGCCAGCAGTCAGAGACCCGGGACGGTGAACACTGAAGCTTTCTTT. Translated: CASSQRPGTVNTEAFF.

J is TRBJ2-2 and V is TRBV28; possibly TRBD1 for D (6 bases). V lost 4 bases to trimming and J lost 5 bases, with 17 bases between them. The CDR3 has 16 amino acids. Germline assignment: CDR1 MDHEN and CDR2 SYDVKM. DNA of the CDR3: TGTGCCAGCAGTTCTCGGGCAGGGGATAGGACCGGGGAGCTGTTTTTT. Its translation: CASSSRAGDRTGELFF.

This clonotype was observed at least ten times. The chain links TRBV7-9 to TRBJ2-7, with D unclear. V lost 5 bases and J 4 bases, leaving 24 bases between the germline ends. CDR1 and CDR2 (germline): SEHNR, FQNEAQ (reference sequence). This CDR3 is 17 amino acids long. CDR3 nucleotide sequence: TGTGCCAGCAGCCGAAGCCGTGATGTCCTGACCCTATACGAGCAGTACTTC. Residues: CASSRSRDVLTLYEQYF.